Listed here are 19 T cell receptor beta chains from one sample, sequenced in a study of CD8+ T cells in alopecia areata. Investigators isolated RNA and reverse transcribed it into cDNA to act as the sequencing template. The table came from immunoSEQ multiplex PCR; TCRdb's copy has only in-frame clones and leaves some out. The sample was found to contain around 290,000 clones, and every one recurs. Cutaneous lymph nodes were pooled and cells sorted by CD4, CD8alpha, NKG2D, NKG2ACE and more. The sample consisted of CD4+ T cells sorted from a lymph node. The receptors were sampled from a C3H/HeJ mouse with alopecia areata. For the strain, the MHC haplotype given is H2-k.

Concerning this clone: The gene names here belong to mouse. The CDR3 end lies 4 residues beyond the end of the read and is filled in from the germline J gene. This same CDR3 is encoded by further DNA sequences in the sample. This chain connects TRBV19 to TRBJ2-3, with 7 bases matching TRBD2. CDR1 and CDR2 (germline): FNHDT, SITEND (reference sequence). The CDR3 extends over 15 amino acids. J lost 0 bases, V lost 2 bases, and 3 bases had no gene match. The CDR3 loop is CASSIAGGSAETLYF. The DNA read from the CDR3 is TGTGCCAGCAGTATTGCTGGGGGAAGTGCAGAA. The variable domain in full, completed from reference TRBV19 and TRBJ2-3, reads GGIITQTPKFLIGQEGQKLTLKCQQNFNHDTMYWYRQDSGKGLRLIYYSITENDLQKGDLSEGYDASREKKSSFSLTVTSAQKNEMAVFLCASSIAGGSAETLYFGSGTRLTVL.

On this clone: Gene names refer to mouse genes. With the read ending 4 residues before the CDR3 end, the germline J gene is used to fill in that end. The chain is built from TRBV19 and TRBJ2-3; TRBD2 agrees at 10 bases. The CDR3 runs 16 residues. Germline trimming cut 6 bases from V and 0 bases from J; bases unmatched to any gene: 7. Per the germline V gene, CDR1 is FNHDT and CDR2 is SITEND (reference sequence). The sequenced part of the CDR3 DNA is TGTGCCAGCACGGGACTGGGGTTTTCTAGTGCAGAA. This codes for CASTGLGFSSAE. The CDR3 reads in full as CASTGLGFSSAETLYF.

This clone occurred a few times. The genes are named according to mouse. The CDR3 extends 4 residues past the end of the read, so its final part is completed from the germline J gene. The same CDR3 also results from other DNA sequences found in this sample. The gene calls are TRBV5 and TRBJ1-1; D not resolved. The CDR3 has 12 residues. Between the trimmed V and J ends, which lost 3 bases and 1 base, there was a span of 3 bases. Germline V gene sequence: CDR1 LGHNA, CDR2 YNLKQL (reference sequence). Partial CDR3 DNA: TGTGCCAGCAGCCACAAAAACACA. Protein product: CASSHKNT. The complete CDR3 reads CASSHKNTEVFF.

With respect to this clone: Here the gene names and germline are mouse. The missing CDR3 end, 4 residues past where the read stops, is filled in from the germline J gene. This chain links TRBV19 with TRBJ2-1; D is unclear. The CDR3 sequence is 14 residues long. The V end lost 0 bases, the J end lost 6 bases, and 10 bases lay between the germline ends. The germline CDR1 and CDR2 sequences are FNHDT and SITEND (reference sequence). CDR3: CASSIDTVRAEQFF. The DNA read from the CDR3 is TGTGCCAGCAGTATAGATACAGTTCGTGCT. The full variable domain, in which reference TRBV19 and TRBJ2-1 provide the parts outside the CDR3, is GGIITQTPKFLIGQEGQKLTLKCQQNFNHDTMYWYRQDSGKGLRLIYYSITENDLQKGDLSEGYDASREKKSSFSLTVTSAQKNEMAVFLCASSIDTVRAEQFFGPGTRLTVL.

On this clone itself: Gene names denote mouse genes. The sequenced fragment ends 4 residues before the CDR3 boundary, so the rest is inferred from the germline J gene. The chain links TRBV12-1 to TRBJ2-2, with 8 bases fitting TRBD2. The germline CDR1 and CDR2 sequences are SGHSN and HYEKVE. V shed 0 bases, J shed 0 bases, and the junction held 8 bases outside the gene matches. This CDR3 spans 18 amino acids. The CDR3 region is CASSLTRDWGANTGQLYF. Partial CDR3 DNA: TGTGCCAGCTCTCTCACGCGAGACTGGGGAGCAAACACCGGG. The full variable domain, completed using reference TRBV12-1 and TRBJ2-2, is DSGVVQSPRHIIKEKGGRSVLTCIPISGHSNVVWYQQTLGKELKFLIQHYEKVERDKGFLPSRFSVQQFDDYHSEMNMSALELEDSAMYFCASSLTRDWGANTGQLYFGEGSKLTVL.

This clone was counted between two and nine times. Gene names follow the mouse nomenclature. CDR3 DNA (partial): TGTGCCAGCAGTGACAGGGGGCATACAAACACA. Residues: CASSDRGHTNT. The CDR3 in its entirety is CASSDRGHTNTEVFF. The gene calls are TRBV13-3 and TRBJ1-1; 8 nucleotides line up with TRBD1. The CDR3 end is not reached by the read, which stops 4 residues before it; the germline J gene fills it in. V dropped 2 bases and J dropped 0; count of bases not matched to a gene: 3. This CDR3 has 15 amino acids. The V gene's germline CDR1 is NNHDY and CDR2 SYVADS.

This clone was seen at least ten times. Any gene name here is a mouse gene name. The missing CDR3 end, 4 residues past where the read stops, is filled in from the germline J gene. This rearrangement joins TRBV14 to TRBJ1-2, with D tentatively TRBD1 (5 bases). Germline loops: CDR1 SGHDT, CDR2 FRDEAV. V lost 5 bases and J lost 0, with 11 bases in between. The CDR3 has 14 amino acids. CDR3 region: CASSQDSANSDYTF. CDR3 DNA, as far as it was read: TGTGCCAGCAGCCAAGACAGTGCAAACTCC.

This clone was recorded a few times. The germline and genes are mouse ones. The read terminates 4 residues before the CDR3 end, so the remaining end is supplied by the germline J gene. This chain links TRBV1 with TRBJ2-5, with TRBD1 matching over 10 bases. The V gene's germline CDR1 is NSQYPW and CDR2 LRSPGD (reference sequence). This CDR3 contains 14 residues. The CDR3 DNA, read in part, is TGCACCTGCAGTGAGGGGACAGGGGAAGAC. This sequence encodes CTCSEGTGED. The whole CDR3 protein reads CTCSEGTGEDTQYF.

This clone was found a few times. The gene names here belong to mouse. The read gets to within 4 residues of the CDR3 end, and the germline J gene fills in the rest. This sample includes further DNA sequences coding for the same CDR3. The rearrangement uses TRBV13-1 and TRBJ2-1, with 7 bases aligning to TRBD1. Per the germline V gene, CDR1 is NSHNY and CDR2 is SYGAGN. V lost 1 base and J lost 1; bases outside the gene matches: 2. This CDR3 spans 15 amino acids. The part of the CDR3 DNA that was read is TGTGCCAGCAGTGATATGGGACAGAACTATGCT. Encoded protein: CASSDMGQNYA. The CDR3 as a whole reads CASSDMGQNYAEQFF.

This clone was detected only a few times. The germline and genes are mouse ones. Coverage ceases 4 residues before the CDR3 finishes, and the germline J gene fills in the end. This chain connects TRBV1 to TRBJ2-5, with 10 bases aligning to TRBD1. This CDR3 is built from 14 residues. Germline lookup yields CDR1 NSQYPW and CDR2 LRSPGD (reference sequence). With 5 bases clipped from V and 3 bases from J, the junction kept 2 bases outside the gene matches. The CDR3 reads CTCSKDRGQDTQYF. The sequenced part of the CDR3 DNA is TGCACCTGCAGTAAGGACAGGGGGCAAGAC.

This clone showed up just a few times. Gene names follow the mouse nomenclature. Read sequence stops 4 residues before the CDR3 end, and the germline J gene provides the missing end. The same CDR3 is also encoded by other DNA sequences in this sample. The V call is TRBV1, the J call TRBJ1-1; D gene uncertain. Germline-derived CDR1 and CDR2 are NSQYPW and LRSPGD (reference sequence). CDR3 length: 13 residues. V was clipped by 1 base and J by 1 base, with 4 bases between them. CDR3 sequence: CTCSAVQNTEVFF. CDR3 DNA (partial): TGCACCTGCAGTGCAGTTCAAAACACA. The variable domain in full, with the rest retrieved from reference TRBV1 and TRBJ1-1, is VTLLEQNPRWRLVPRGQAVNLRCILKNSQYPWMSWYQQDLQKQLQWLFTLRSPGDKEVKSLPGADYLATRVTDTELRLQVANMSQGRTLYCTCSAVQNTEVFFGKGTRLTVV.

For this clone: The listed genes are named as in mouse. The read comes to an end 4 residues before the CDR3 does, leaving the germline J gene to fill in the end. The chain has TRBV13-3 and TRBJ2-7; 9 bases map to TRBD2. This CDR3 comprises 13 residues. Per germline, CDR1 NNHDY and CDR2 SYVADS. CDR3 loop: CASSGLGAHEQYF. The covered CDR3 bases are TGTGCCAGCAGTGGACTGGGGGCACAT.

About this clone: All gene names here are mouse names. CDR3 DNA (partial): TGCACCTGCAGTGAACAGGCCCTTGCAAACACA. Encoded protein: CTCSEQALANT. The full CDR3 protein reads CTCSEQALANTEVFF. The chain recombines TRBV1 with TRBJ1-1, with D tentatively TRBD1 (5 bases). The read finishes 4 residues shy of the CDR3 end, and the germline J gene is used to complete it. Trimming pared 4 bases from V and 0 bases from J, leaving 12 bases between. CDR3 size: 15 residues. Germline CDR1 reads NSQYPW; CDR2 reads LRSPGD (reference sequence). The whole variable domain, filled in from reference TRBV1 and TRBJ1-1, reads VTLLEQNPRWRLVPRGQAVNLRCILKNSQYPWMSWYQQDLQKQLQWLFTLRSPGDKEVKSLPGADYLATRVTDTELRLQVANMSQGRTLYCTCSEQALANTEVFFGKGTRLTVV.

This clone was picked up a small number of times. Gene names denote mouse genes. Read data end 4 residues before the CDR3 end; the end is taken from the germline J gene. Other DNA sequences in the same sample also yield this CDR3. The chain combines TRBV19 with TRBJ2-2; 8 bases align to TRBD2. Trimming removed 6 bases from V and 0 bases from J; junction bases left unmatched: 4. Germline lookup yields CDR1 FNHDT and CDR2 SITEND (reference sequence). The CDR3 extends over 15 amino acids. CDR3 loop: CASTPGLANTGQLYF. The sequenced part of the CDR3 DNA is TGTGCCAGCACCCCGGGACTGGCAAACACCGGG.

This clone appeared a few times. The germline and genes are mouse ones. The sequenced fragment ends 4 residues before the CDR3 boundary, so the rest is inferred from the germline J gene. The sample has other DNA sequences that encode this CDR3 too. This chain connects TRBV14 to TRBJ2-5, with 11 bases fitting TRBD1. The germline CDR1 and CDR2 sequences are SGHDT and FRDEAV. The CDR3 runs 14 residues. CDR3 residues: CASSPDRGRDTQYF. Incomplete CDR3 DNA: TGTGCCAGCAGTCCGGACAGGGGGCGGGAC.

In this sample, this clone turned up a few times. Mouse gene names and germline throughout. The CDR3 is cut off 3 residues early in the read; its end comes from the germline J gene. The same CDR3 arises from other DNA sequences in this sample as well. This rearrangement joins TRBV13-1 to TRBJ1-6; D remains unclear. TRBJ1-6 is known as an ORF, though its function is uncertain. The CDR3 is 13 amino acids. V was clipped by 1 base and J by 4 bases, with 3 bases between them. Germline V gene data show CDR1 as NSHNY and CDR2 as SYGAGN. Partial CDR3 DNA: TGTGCCAGCAGTGATCAATATAATTCGCCC. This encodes CASSDQYNSP. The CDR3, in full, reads CASSDQYNSPLYF.

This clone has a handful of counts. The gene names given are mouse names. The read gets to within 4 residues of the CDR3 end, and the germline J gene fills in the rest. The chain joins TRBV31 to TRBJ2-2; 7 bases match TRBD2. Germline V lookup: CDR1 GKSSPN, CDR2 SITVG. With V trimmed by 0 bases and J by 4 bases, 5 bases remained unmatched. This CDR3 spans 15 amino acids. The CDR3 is CAWSLWGEGTGQLYF. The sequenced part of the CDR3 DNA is TGTGCCTGGAGTCTGTGGGGGGAAGGCACCGGG.

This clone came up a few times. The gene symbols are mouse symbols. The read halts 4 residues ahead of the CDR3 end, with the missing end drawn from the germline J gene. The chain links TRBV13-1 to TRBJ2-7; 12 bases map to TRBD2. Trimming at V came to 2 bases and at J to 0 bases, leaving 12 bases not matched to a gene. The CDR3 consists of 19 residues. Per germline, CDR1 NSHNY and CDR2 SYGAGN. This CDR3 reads CASSEAGLGGPSTSYEQYF. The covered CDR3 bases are TGTGCCAGCAGTGAAGCGGGACTGGGGGGTCCCTCCACCTCCTAT.

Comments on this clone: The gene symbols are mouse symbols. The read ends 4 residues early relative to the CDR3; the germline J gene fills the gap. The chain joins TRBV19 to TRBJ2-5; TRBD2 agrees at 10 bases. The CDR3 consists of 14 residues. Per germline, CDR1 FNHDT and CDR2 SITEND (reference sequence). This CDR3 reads CASSSTGGRDTQYF. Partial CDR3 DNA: TGTGCCAGCAGTTCGACTGGGGGGCGAGAC.